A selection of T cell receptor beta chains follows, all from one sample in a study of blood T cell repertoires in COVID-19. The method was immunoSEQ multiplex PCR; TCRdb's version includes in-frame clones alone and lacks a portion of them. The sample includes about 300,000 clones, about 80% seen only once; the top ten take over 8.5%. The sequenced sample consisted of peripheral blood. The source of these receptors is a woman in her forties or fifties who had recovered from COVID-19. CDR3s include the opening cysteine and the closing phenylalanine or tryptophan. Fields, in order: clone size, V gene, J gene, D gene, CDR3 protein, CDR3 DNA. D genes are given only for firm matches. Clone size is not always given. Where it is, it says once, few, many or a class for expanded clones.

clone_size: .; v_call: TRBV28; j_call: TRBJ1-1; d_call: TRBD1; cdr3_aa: CASRLTQKGQANTEAFF; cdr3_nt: TGTGCCAGCAGACTAACACAAAAAGGACAGGCTAACACTGAAGCTTTCTTT
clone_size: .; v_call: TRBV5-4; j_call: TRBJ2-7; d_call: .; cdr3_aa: CASSQETDVEYF; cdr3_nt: TGTGCCAGCAGTCAAGAGACTGACGTCGAGTACTTC
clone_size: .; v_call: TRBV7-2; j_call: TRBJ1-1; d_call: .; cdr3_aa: CASRDRQLMNTEAFF; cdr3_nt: TGTGCCAGCAGAGATCGACAGCTCATGAACACTGAAGCTTTCTTT
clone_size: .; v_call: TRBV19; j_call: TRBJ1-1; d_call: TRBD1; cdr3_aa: CASSGGKGTEAFF; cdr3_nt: TGTGCCAGTTCAGGGGGCAAGGGCACTGAAGCTTTCTTT
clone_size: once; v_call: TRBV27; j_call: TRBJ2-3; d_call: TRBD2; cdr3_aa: CASSLFPWVAGGTDTQYF; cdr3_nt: TGTGCCAGCAGTTTATTCCCCTGGGTAGCGGGAGGTACAGATACGCAGTATTTT
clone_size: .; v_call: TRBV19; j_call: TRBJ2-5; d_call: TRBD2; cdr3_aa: CASSIDYYGGEETQYF; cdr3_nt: TGTGCCAGTAGTATAGATTACTATGGGGGGGAAGAGACCCAGTACTTC
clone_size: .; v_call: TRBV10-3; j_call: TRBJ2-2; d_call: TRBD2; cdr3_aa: CAIRIEREGAGELFF; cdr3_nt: TGTGCCATCAGAATCGAGCGGGAGGGAGCCGGGGAGCTGTTTTTT
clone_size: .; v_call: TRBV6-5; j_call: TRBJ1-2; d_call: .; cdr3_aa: CASSYSPRGTYGYTF; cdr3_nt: TGTGCCAGCAGTTACTCGCCACGGGGGACTTATGGCTACACCTTC
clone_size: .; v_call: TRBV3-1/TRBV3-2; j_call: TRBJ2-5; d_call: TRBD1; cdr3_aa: CASSQIGDRERETQYF; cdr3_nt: TGTGCCAGCAGCCAAATAGGGGACAGGGAAAGGGAGACCCAGTACTTC
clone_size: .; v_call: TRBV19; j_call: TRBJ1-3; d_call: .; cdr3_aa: CASSPTGLNSGNTIYF; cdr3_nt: TGTGCCAGTAGTCCTACAGGGTTGAACTCTGGAAACACCATATATTTT
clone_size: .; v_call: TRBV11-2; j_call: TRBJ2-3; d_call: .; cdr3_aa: CASSPVSDTDTQYF; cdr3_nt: TGTGCCAGCAGCCCCGTTTCAGACACAGATACGCAGTATTTT
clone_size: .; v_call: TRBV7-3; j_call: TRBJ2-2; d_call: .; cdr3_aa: CASSLTVSISSTGELFF; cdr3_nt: TGTGCCAGCAGCTTAACGGTTTCAATTTCGAGCACCGGGGAGCTGTTTTTT
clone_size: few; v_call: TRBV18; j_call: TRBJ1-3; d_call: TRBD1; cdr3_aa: CASSPVTGGDSGNTIYF; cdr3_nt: TGTGCCAGCTCACCAGTAACAGGGGGAGACTCTGGAAACACCATATATTTT
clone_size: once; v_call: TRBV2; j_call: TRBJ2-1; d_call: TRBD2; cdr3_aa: CASSSSGGVQFF; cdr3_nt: TGTGCCAGCAGCAGTAGCGGGGGGGTGCAGTTCTTC
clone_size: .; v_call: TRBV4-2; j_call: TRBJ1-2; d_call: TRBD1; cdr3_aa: CASSIEQGPGGYTF; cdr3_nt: TGTGCCAGCAGCATCGAACAGGGGCCTGGTGGCTACACCTTC
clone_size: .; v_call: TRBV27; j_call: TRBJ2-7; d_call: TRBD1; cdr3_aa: CASSFGTGGYEQYF; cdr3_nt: TGTGCCAGCAGTTTCGGGACAGGGGGCTACGAGCAGTACTTC
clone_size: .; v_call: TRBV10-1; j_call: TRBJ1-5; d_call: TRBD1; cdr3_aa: CASSDIRDRGRPQHF; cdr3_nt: TGCGCCAGCAGTGATATCCGGGACAGGGGCCGGCCCCAGCATTTT
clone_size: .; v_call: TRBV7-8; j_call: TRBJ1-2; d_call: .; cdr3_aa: CASSLASNRVGGYTF; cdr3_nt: TGTGCCAGCAGCTTAGCATCAAACAGGGTGGGAGGCTACACCTTC
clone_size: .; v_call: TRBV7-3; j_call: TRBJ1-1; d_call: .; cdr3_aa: CASSLPGNTEAFF; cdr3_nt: TGTGCCAGCAGCTTACCGGGGAACACTGAAGCTTTCTTT
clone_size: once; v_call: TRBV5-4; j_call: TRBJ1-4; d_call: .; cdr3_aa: CASSLSGGSNEKLFF; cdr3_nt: TGTGCCAGCAGCTTGTCAGGAGGTTCTAATGAAAAACTGTTTTTT
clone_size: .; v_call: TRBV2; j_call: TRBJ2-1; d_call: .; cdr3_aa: CASSVPEGRDEQFF; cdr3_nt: TGTGCCAGCAGTGTTCCGGAGGGTAGGGATGAGCAGTTCTTC
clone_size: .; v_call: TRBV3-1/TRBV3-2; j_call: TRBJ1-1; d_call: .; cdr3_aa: CASSPPLGVPVLGAFF; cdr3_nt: TGTGCCAGCAGCCCCCCCTTAGGGGTCCCCGTCTTGGGAGCTTTCTTT
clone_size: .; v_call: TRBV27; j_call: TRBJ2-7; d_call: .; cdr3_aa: CASSRSTGSYEQYF; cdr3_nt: TGTGCCAGCAGTCGTAGTACCGGCTCCTACGAGCAGTACTTC
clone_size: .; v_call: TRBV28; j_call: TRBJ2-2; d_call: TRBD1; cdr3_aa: CASSTNRGRSGELFF; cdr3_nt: TGTGCCAGCAGTACAAACAGGGGGCGAAGCGGGGAGCTGTTTTTT
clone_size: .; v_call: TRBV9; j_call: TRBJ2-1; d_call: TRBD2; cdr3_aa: CASSVGVGLAAISPYNEQFF; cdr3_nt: TGTGCCAGCAGCGTAGGAGTGGGACTAGCGGCGATCAGCCCCTACAATGAGCAGTTCTTC
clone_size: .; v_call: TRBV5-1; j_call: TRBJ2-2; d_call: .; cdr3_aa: CASSLAARSNTGELFF; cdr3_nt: TGCGCCAGCAGCTTGGCCGCCAGGTCAAACACCGGGGAGCTGTTTTTT
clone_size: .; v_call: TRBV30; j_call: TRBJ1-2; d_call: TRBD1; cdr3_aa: CAWSVPGGYSYGYTF; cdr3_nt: TGTGCCTGGAGTGTACCAGGGGGCTACAGCTATGGCTACACCTTC
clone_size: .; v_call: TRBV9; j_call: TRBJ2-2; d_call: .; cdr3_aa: CASSAQGGGELFF; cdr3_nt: TGTGCCAGCAGCGCACAGGGCGGCGGGGAGCTGTTTTTT
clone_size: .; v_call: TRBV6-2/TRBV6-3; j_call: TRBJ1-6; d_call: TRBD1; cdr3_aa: CASSADREASPLHF; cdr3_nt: TGTGCCAGCAGTGCGGACAGGGAAGCATCACCCCTCCACTTT
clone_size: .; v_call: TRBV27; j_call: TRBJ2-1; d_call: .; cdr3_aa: CASTRQGSNEQFF; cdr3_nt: TGTGCCAGCACCCGGCAGGGATCCAATGAGCAGTTCTTC
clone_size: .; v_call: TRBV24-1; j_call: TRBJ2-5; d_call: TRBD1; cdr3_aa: CATSDMAGQGAGAQYF; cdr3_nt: TGTGCCACCAGTGATATGGCGGGACAGGGGGCCGGGGCCCAGTACTTC
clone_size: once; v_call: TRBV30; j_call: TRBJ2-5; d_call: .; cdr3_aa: CARGEYQETQYF; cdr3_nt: TGTGCCCGCGGGGAGTACCAAGAGACCCAGTACTTC
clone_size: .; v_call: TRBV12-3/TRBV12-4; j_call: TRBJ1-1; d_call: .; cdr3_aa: CASKHPLNTEAFF; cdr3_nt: TGTGCCAGCAAGCATCCGTTGAACACTGAAGCTTTCTTT
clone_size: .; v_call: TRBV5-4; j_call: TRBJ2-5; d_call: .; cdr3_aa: CASSPGLAQETQYF; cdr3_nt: TGTGCCAGCAGCCCGGGACTGGCTCAAGAGACCCAGTACTTC
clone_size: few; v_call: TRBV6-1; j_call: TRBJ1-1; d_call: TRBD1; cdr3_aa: CASSEGTGTEAFF; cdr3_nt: TGTGCCAGCAGTGAAGGGACAGGGACTGAAGCTTTCTTT
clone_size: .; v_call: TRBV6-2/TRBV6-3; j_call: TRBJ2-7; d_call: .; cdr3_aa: CASSFDSYEQYF; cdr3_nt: TGTGCCAGCAGTTTCGACAGCTACGAGCAGTACTTC
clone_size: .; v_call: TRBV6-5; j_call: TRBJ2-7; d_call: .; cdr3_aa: CASSYLLGLGYEQYF; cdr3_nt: TGTGCCAGCAGTTACCTTCTGGGCCTGGGCTACGAGCAGTACTTC